The source of this T cell receptor beta chain is a study of T cells in Graves' hyperthyroidism and ophthalmopathy. At least ten counts were recorded for this clonotype. Its antigen is not known. TCR beta CDR3 sequences were amplified from RNA transcripts. A first-round RT-PCR of the TCR CDR3 used the HTBI primer set. A single record per CDR3 protein comes from TCRdb applying MiXCR to the multiplex PCR reads. The table has fewer than 650,000 distinct CDR3 sequences, 11% to 15% seen once; the top ten hold approximately 15%. Notes on the study in general: A model of 13 V-J features distinguished ophthalmopathy from stable hyperthyroidism.

Clinical symptoms, serum thyroxine and TRAb, thyroid ultrasound and orbital computed tomography were used for the diagnoses. The CDR3 has 15 residues. Per the germline V gene, CDR1 is SGHVS and CDR2 is FNYEAQ. The germline V and J ends were trimmed by 1 base and 3 bases, with 10 bases remaining between them. What was sequenced was blood. The chain joins TRBV7-6 to TRBJ1-5; tentatively, D is TRBD1 (6 bases). The clonotype was recovered from a woman in her 40s with Graves' hyperthyroidism. The CDR3 DNA is TGTGCCAGCAGCTTAGGGGGGCTTTACAATCAGCCCCAGCATTTT. It translates to CASSLGGLYNQPQHF.